Listed below are T cell receptor beta chains from one sample, sequenced in a study of identifying expanded T cells in peripheral blood. The repertoire was sequenced with immunoSEQ multiplex PCR; TCRdb's copy has only in-frame clones and lacks some. The repertoire holds about 100,000 clones, with around 85% as singletons. Sequencing was carried out using blood. These receptors all stem from a person aged 18 to 75 in good health. Each CDR3 is given with its conserved first and last residue. The D gene is left open where the match is weak. Rows give clone size only sometimes, using once, few, many, or a class for an expanded clone.

TRBV5-1	14	-	TRBJ1-2	-	TGCGCCAGCAGCGAGGATTTCGGGGGCTATGGCTACACCTTC	CASSEDFGGYGYTF
TRBV4-3	16	-	TRBJ2-7	-	TGCGCCAGCAGCCCAGAGACACCTGACCGACGGAACGAGCAGTACTTC	CASSPETPDRRNEQYF
TRBV19	15	TRBD2	TRBJ2-1	-	TGTGCCAGTACCTGGCGGGGGACCCCCTACAATGAGCAGTTCTTC	CASTWRGTPYNEQFF
TRBV30	10	-	TRBJ1-2	-	TGTGCCCGGAAAGACGGTGGCTACACCTTC	CARKDGGYTF
TRBV15	16	-	TRBJ2-1	-	TGTGCCACCAGCAATGCCTTGGCGGGGAATTCGAATGAGCAGTTCTTC	CATSNALAGNSNEQFF
TRBV20-1	11	-	TRBJ2-7	-	TGCAGTGTTAAGAGCTCCTACGAGCAGTACTTC	CSVKSSYEQYF
TRBV18	13	-	TRBJ1-6	-	TGTGCCAGCTCACCTTTGGGGGATTCACCCCTCCACTTT	CASSPLGDSPLHF
TRBV7-2	17	TRBD1	TRBJ1-3	many	TGTGCCAGCAGCTTATATTCAGGGGGAGGCTCTGGAAACACCATATATTTT	CASSLYSGGGSGNTIYF
TRBV2	12	-	TRBJ1-6	-	TGTGCCAGCAGGGGCAATAATTCACCCCTCCACTTT	CASRGNNSPLHF
TRBV28	17	TRBD2	TRBJ2-7	-	TGTGCCAGCAGTTCCCCCGGGGGGGGAAGGGGGACCTACGAGCAGTACTTC	CASSSPGGGRGTYEQYF